This TCR beta chain came from a study of blood T cell repertoires in COVID-19. The repertoire was sequenced with immunoSEQ multiplex PCR; TCRdb's copy has only in-frame clones and lacks some. The table has about 240,000 clones, 87% seen once. V was clipped by 0 bases and J by 6 bases, with 10 bases between them. The CDR3 has 14 amino acids. CDR1 SGDLS and CDR2 YYNGEE come from the germline V gene. Sequencing input: PBMCs or T cells enriched from blood (not recorded which). This sequence originates from a young woman with acute COVID-19. The chain joins TRBV9 to TRBJ1-5; D possibly corresponds to TRBD1 (5 bases). The CDR3: CASSVGGDSQPQHF. CDR3 bases: TGTGCCAGCAGCGTAGGGGGGGATAGTCAGCCCCAGCATTTT.